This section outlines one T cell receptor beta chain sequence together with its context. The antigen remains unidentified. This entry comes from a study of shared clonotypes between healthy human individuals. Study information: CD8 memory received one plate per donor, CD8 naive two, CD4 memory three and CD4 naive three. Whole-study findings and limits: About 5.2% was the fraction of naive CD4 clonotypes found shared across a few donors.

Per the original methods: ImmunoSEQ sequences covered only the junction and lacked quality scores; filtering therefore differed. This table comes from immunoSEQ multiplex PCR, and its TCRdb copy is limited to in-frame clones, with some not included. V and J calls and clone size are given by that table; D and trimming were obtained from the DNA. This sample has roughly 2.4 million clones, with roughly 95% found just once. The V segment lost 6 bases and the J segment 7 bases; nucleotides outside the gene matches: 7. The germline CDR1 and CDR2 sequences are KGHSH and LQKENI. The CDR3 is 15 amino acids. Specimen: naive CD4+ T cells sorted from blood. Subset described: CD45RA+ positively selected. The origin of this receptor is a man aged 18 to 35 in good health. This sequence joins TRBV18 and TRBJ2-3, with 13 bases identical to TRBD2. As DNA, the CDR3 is TGTGCCAGCTCCCCCACTAGCGGGGGGGTGAATACGCAGTATTTT. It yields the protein CASSPTSGGVNTQYF.